This TCR beta chain stems from a study of T-cell memory formation after mild COVID-19. Overall study results and limits: Pre-infection memory contained some responding clones, which suggested that cross-reactive memory had joined.

Note on this clonotype: Its target is not known.

MiXCR was run by TCRdb on the 5' RACE reads, yielding one entry per CDR3 protein. The sample consists of about 560,000 distinct CDR3 sequences, about 20% of them appearing once. This receptor was obtained from an adult woman who had mild COVID-19 (a few samples of this study predate the infection). Cell type and time point are not known. The sample consisted of PBMCs or a T cell subset sorted from them (not recorded which).

CDR3 coding DNA: TGTGCCAGCAGCTGGGATACTAATGAAAAACTGTTTTTT. Its protein is CASSWDTNEKLFF. The chain employs TRBV5-4 and TRBJ1-4; D is ambiguous. The CDR3 contains 13 residues. Germline CDR1 SGHNT, CDR2 YYREEE (reference sequence). Trimming cost V 3 bases and J 2 bases, with 5 bases left between them.